This is a list of T cell receptor beta chains from one sample in a study of graft-versus-host responses after intestinal transplantation. The assay was immunoSEQ multiplex PCR, and TCRdb's table has in-frame clones only and misses some. The table includes 65,000 to 90,000 clones, just under 95% detected once. Their antigens remain unidentified. Specimen: unstimulated CD8+ T cells sorted from spleen or lymph node cells, collected before transplant. These receptors were collected from a human donor who was the organ donor for an intestinal transplant. The CDR3 runs from the conserved cysteine through the conserved F or W. The D gene is left open where the match is weak. Clone size is stated in some rows and not others, as once, few, many or a class when expanded.

D,size,J,V,DNA,CDR3
NA,NA,TRBJ2-5,TRBV28,TGTGCCAGCAGTTTATATTACAGGGTGGGAGAGACCCAGTACTTC,CASSLYYRVGETQYF
NA,NA,TRBJ1-2,TRBV6-1,TGTGCCAGCAGTGAAGGGCCAGGCGCACCTTATGGCTACACCTTC,CASSEGPGAPYGYTF
NA,NA,TRBJ1-1,TRBV4-1,TGCGCCAGCAGCCAAGATAGGGGGTTTGGGACTGAAGCTTTCTTT,CASSQDRGFGTEAFF
NA,NA,TRBJ1-6,TRBV5-6,TGTGCCAGCAGCTTGCAGGTCAGGGTCGGCAATTCACCCCTCCACTTT,CASSLQVRVGNSPLHF
TRBD1,NA,TRBJ1-1,TRBV5-1,TGCGCCAGCAGCTTGGGACAGGGGGCGAACACTGAAGCTTTCTTT,CASSLGQGANTEAFF
NA,NA,TRBJ1-3,TRBV9,TGTGCCAGCAGCGTAGCTGAACTAGCAGGGCCTGGAAACACCATATATTTT,CASSVAELAGPGNTIYF
TRBD1,NA,TRBJ2-2,TRBV2,TGTGCCAGCAGTGGAGCGACAGGGTTTGGGGAGCTGTTTTTT,CASSGATGFGELFF
NA,NA,TRBJ1-5,TRBV28,TGTGCCACCGAGGGGGTCGGGTTGTCCCAGCATTTT,CATEGVGLSQHF
TRBD1,NA,TRBJ1-3,TRBV4-1,TGCGCCAGCAGCCAAGTTATGGGACAGGTTATCTCTGGAAACACCATATATTTT,CASSQVMGQVISGNTIYF
TRBD1,NA,TRBJ1-1,TRBV5-4,TGTGCCAGCAGCTTAACCGGGACAGGGGACACTGAAGCTTTCTTT,CASSLTGTGDTEAFF
NA,NA,TRBJ2-7,TRBV7-6,TGTGCCAGCAGCCCTGCGAAGACTAGATCAATTATCCTCTACGAGCAGTACTTC,CASSPAKTRSIILYEQYF
NA,NA,TRBJ2-5,TRBV23-1,TGCGCCAGCAGTCCGACGGAACCGAGGGCCTCGGAGAGGGAGACCCAGTACTTC,CASSPTEPRASERETQYF
TRBD1,NA,TRBJ1-2,TRBV15,TGTGCCACCAGCAGAGCAGGACAGGACTATGGCTACACCTTC,CATSRAGQDYGYTF
NA,NA,TRBJ2-7,TRBV4-2,TGTGCCAGCAGCCAAGCCTATGGTTCCTACGAGCAGTACTTC,CASSQAYGSYEQYF
TRBD1,once,TRBJ1-1,TRBV4-3,TGCGCCAGCAGCCAAAAAGGACAGGGTCTTTTGACTGAAGCTTTCTTT,CASSQKGQGLLTEAFF
NA,NA,TRBJ2-7,TRBV27,TGTGCCAGCAGTTTAGGGGCCGGAACCTCCTACGAGCAGTACTTC,CASSLGAGTSYEQYF
TRBD2,NA,TRBJ2-1,TRBV7-3,TGTGCCAGCAGCTTAATAGTTTTCCGTGCGGGGGGGCGGGACAATGAGCAGTTCTTC,CASSLIVFRAGGRDNEQFF
NA,NA,TRBJ2-5,TRBV4-3,TGCGCCAGCAGCCAAGTATCCGGACTCCAAGAGACCCAGTACTTC,CASSQVSGLQETQYF
NA,NA,TRBJ1-1,TRBV29-1,TGCAGCGTTGTGAGCGAGTCAGCTTTCTTT,CSVVSESAFF
TRBD1,NA,TRBJ1-5,TRBV9,TGTGCCAGCAGCGTAACGGGACAGTACGGACAGCCCCAGCATTTT,CASSVTGQYGQPQHF
NA,once,TRBJ1-5,TRBV30,TGTGCCTGGTCCACGGGAACAGGGAATAATCAGCCCCAGCATTTT,CAWSTGTGNNQPQHF
TRBD1,NA,TRBJ2-1,TRBV4-1,TGCGCCAGCAGCCAAGGGCCCCCAGGGGGTCTCTCCTACAATGAGCAGTTCTTC,CASSQGPPGGLSYNEQFF
TRBD2,NA,TRBJ2-7,TRBV5-1,TGCGCCAGCAGCCCATTAGCGGGGGCCACCTACGAGCAGTACTTC,CASSPLAGATYEQYF
NA,NA,TRBJ2-7,TRBV4-3,TGCGCCAGCAGCCCCTATAGGGGACATTACGAGCAGTACTTC,CASSPYRGHYEQYF
NA,NA,TRBJ2-5,TRBV29-1,TGCAGCGTTGATGAGACGAGGAAGGAGACCCAGTACTTC,CSVDETRKETQYF
NA,NA,TRBJ1-5,TRBV28,TGTGCCAGCAGTCGACCCCCAGGTCCTTATTTCTATCAGCCCCAGCATTTT,CASSRPPGPYFYQPQHF
NA,NA,TRBJ2-3,TRBV28,TGTGCCAGCAGTGCGATCAGGGGTGATACGCAGTATTTT,CASSAIRGDTQYF
NA,NA,TRBJ1-1,TRBV19,TGTGCCACCACTCCCGGAGGGATTGAAGCTTTCTTT,CATTPGGIEAFF
NA,NA,TRBJ1-1,TRBV19,TGTGCCAGTAGTCCAAAGGCAGGGTCTGAAGCTTTCTTT,CASSPKAGSEAFF
NA,once,TRBJ2-7,TRBV27,TGTGCCAGTAGGACAGCTGACTCCTACGAGCAGTACTTC,CASRTADSYEQYF
TRBD1,NA,TRBJ1-2,TRBV2,TGTGCCAACCCCGGACAGGGAGCCTATGGCTACACCTTC,CANPGQGAYGYTF
NA,once,TRBJ1-5,TRBV6-1,TGTGCCAGCAGTGAAGTCAGACAGAGCAATCAGCCCCAGCATTTT,CASSEVRQSNQPQHF
TRBD1,few,TRBJ2-7,TRBV19,TGTGCCAGCAGACGACAGGGGAACGCCAACGAGCAGTACTTC,CASRRQGNANEQYF
TRBD1,NA,TRBJ2-3,TRBV27,TGTGCCAGCAGTTTATCGGGACAGGGGGCTTCAGATACGCAGTATTTT,CASSLSGQGASDTQYF
NA,NA,TRBJ2-5,TRBV5-6,TGTGCCAGCAGCTTGGGGCTTGTGGAGACCCAGTACTTC,CASSLGLVETQYF
NA,NA,TRBJ1-6,TRBV23-1,TGCGCCAGCAGTCAAGGACAGAGCTCCTATAATTCACCCCTCCACTTT,CASSQGQSSYNSPLHF
NA,NA,TRBJ1-1,TRBV19,TGTGCCAGTAGTATCTCAGGGAACACTGAAGCTTTCTTT,CASSISGNTEAFF
TRBD1,NA,TRBJ2-1,TRBV27,TGTGCCAGCAGTTCGACAGGGGGCTCCTACAATGAGCAGTTCTTC,CASSSTGGSYNEQFF
NA,few,TRBJ2-7,TRBV4-1,TGCGCCAGCAGCCAAGGGAGAGGTGACGAGCAGTACTTC,CASSQGRGDEQYF
NA,NA,TRBJ1-2,TRBV4-2,TGTGCCAGCAGCCAACTCGGACAGACTAACTATGGCTACACCTTC,CASSQLGQTNYGYTF
TRBD2,NA,TRBJ2-1,TRBV7-9,TGTGCCAGCAGCCGGGAGCGGGGGGGCTCCTACAATGAGCAGTTCTTC,CASSRERGGSYNEQFF
TRBD1,NA,TRBJ1-6,TRBV7-2,TGTGCCAGCAGTCTTTCTTCAGGGGGCGCTTATTCACCCCTCCACTTT,CASSLSSGGAYSPLHF
NA,NA,TRBJ1-1,TRBV21-1,TGTGCCAGCAGCTTGTCTTTAGCTTACACAATTCGCACTGAAGCTTTCTTT,CASSLSLAYTIRTEAFF
TRBD2,NA,TRBJ2-4,TRBV28,TGTGCCAGCACCTTGACTAGCGGGGGTAACATTCAGTACTTC,CASTLTSGGNIQYF
NA,NA,TRBJ1-2,TRBV4-3,TGCGCCAGCAGCCCTACCGGCCCGATCATAGCCCTTAGCAGCTATGGCTACACCTTC,CASSPTGPIIALSSYGYTF
NA,NA,TRBJ1-5,TRBV4-1,TGCGCCAGCAGCCAAGACATTGGGCGTCAGCCCCAGCATTTT,CASSQDIGRQPQHF
TRBD1,NA,TRBJ2-3,TRBV4-1,TGCGCCAGCAGCCAAGGGGCAGGGGGCAGGGATACGCAGTATTTT,CASSQGAGGRDTQYF
TRBD1,NA,TRBJ1-1,TRBV19,TGTGCCAGTATTGGGACAGGGGTTGCCTTTCGAACTGAAGCTTTCTTT,CASIGTGVAFRTEAFF
TRBD2,NA,TRBJ2-3,TRBV5-4,TGTGCCAGCAGCTCCTTGGTGGGTAGCGGGGTTATAGATACGCAGTATTTT,CASSSLVGSGVIDTQYF
TRBD1,NA,TRBJ2-5,TRBV15,TGTGCCACCAGCAGGGACAGGGCAAGCGAGACCCAGTACTTC,CATSRDRASETQYF
TRBD2,NA,TRBJ2-1,TRBV9,TGTGCCAGCAGCGTAGAGGACGGGGGGGCCTACAATGAGCAGTTCTTC,CASSVEDGGAYNEQFF